One sample yielded the 17 T cell receptor beta chains listed below, sequenced in a study of graft-versus-host responses after intestinal transplantation. No antigen has been assigned to these receptors. The table came from immunoSEQ multiplex PCR; TCRdb's copy has only in-frame clones and leaves some out. The profile covers approximately 99,000 clones, with roughly 92% appearing a single time and about 0.07% taken by the ten largest. This specimen was unstimulated CD8+ T cells sorted from spleen or lymph node cells, taken before transplant. The receptor source for this set is a human donor who was the organ donor for an intestinal transplant.

The chain has TRBV2 and TRBJ1-1; no clear D gene. Per the germline V gene, CDR1 is SNHLY and CDR2 is FYNNEI. The CDR3 loop spans 10 amino acids. The ends were cut back, 10 bases at V and 5 bases at J, with 8 bases in the middle. Here the CDR3 DNA reads TGTGCCACGTTCGGGACTGAAGCTTTCTTT. As protein: CATFGTEAFF.

The V gene is TRBV9, the J gene TRBJ2-3; 8 bases match TRBD2. Germline V gene lookup returns CDR1 SGDLS and CDR2 YYNGEE. V lost 4 bases and J lost 2; bases outside the gene matches: 9. The CDR3 is 16 amino acids. The DNA for the CDR3 is TGTGCCAGCAGCCCTCCGACTAGCGACAACACAGATACGCAGTATTTT. Amino acid sequence: CASSPPTSDNTDTQYF.

The rearrangement joins TRBV7-9 to TRBJ2-5; D uncertain. The DNA matches TRBJ2-7 better at its end, which makes the J call doubtful. CDR3 size: 11 residues. The germline V gene has CDR1 SEHNR and CDR2 FQNEAQ (reference sequence). CDR3 nucleotide sequence: TGTGCCAGCAGCTTAGACTACGAGCAGTACTTC. Protein product: CASSLDYEQYF.

The V call is TRBV6-1, the J call TRBJ2-5; D call uncertain. The CDR3 sequence is 13 residues long. Germline-derived CDR1 and CDR2 are MNHNS and SASEGT. V was cut by 5 bases and J by 3 bases, with 10 bases left in between. CDR3 sequence (DNA): TGTGCCAGCAGTATAGACTTAGAAGAGACCCAGTACTTC. Amino acids: CASSIDLEETQYF.

The chain uses TRBV9 and TRBJ2-7; D uncertain. Germline V gives CDR1 SGDLS, CDR2 YYNGEE. The CDR3 runs to 13 residues. The V and J ends lost 1 base and 0 bases respectively, with 5 bases between them. CDR3 protein: CASSVSSSYEQYF. The CDR3 bases are TGTGCCAGCAGCGTATCTAGCTCCTACGAGCAGTACTTC. Complete variable domain (other parts from reference TRBV9 and TRBJ2-7): DSGVTQTPKHLITATGQRVTLRCSPRSGDLSVYWYQQSLDQGLQFLIQYYNGEERAKGNILERFSAQQFPDLHSELNLSSLELGDSALYFCASSVSSSYEQYFGPGTRLTVT.

J is TRBJ1-5 and V is TRBV4-1; D gene uncertain. V was clipped by 4 bases and J by 5 bases, with 12 bases between them. CDR1 and CDR2 (germline): MGHRA, YSYEKL. This CDR3 region has 14 residues. The CDR3: CASSRRFSYQPQHF. CDR3 DNA: TGCGCCAGCAGCCGCCGGTTTTCATATCAGCCCCAGCATTTT.

This chain links TRBV7-3 with TRBJ2-3, with TRBD2 matching 12 bases. The V gene end was trimmed by 5 bases and the J gene end by 2 bases; junction bases not matched to a gene: 17. The germline gives CDR1 SGHTA, CDR2 FQGTGA. This CDR3 comprises 20 residues. The CDR3 bases are TGTGCCAGCAGCCCAAGGTCGTCTAGCGGGGGGGCCCCCCACACAGATACGCAGTATTTT. Translated, it gives CASSPRSSSGGAPHTDTQYF.

The chain is built from TRBV7-6 and TRBJ1-2, with D maybe TRBD1 (6 bases). The germline CDR1 and CDR2 sequences are SGHVS and FNYEAQ. The V gene lost 1 base and the J gene lost 1 base, with 16 bases spanning the gap. This CDR3 is 17 amino acids long. The CDR3 region is CASSLGAGESLNYGYTF. The DNA for the CDR3 is TGTGCCAGCAGCTTAGGGGCAGGGGAATCCCTTAACTATGGCTACACCTTC.

This chain links TRBV2 with TRBJ2-1; 8 bases fit TRBD2. Trimming at V came to 10 bases and at J to 9 bases, leaving 17 bases not matched to a gene. The CDR3 extends over 15 amino acids. CDR1 is SNHLY, CDR2 FYNNEI, per germline. CDR3 residues: CANRPGLGRGGEQFF. The CDR3 DNA reads TGTGCCAATAGACCGGGACTAGGAAGAGGAGGTGAGCAGTTCTTC.

The J gene is TRBJ1-5, the V gene TRBV27; TRBD1 is a possible D gene (5 bases). Germline assignment: CDR1 MNHEY and CDR2 SMNVEV (reference sequence). V was trimmed by 5 bases and J by 0 bases, leaving 11 bases between them. CDR3 size: 15 residues. The CDR3, as DNA: TGTGCCAGCAGTCGGGCAGGGTATAGCAATCAGCCCCAGCATTTT. Translating it yields CASSRAGYSNQPQHF.

The chain employs TRBV9 and TRBJ2-2; 7 bases are a match to TRBD2. The CDR3 loop spans 20 amino acids. Germline V lookup: CDR1 SGDLS, CDR2 YYNGEE. The V segment lost 0 bases and the J segment 4 bases; nucleotides outside the gene matches: 18. CDR3 bases: TGTGCCAGCAGCGTAGAGGGAGGGAGGACCCCCGGAAGAGGCACCGGGGAGCTGTTTTTT. It translates to CASSVEGGRTPGRGTGELFF.

In its sample, this clone was seen once. The chain recombines TRBV6-1 with TRBJ1-5; TRBD1 matches at 8 bases. The V gene end was trimmed by 6 bases and the J gene end by 11 bases; junction bases not matched to a gene: 9. Per germline, CDR1 MNHNS and CDR2 SASEGT. This CDR3 is built from 13 residues. The CDR3 loop reads CASSDDRGISQHF. DNA of the CDR3: TGTGCCAGCAGCGACGACAGGGGAATCTCCCAGCATTTT.

V usage is TRBV28 and J usage is TRBJ1-3; the D gene is possibly TRBD1 (5 bases). CDR1 and CDR2 (germline): MDHEN, SYDVKM. The CDR3 loop spans 14 amino acids. Trimming took off 3 bases at V and 4 bases at J, with 10 bases between the two ends. The CDR3: CASSFRGSGNTIYF. The DNA for the CDR3 is TGTGCCAGCAGTTTCCGGGGGAGCGGAAACACCATATATTTT.

The chain recombines TRBV5-6 with TRBJ2-2; D is undetermined. The CDR3 contains 14 residues. The ends were cut back, 1 base at V and 3 bases at J, with 7 bases in the middle. Germline CDR1 SGHDT, CDR2 YYEEEE. CDR3 amino acids: CASSLTEYTGELFF. The CDR3 region has the DNA TGTGCCAGCAGCTTGACGGAGTACACCGGGGAGCTGTTTTTT. Filled out from reference TRBV5-6 and TRBJ2-2, the complete variable domain reads DAGVTQSPTHLIKTRGQQVTLRCSPKSGHDTVSWYQQALGQGPQFIFQYYEEEERQRGNFPDRFSGHQFPNYSSELNVNALLLGDSALYLCASSLTEYTGELFFGEGSRLTVL.

This clone occurred once. This chain links TRBV9 with TRBJ1-6; maybe TRBD1 (6 bases). Looked up from germline, CDR1 is SGDLS and CDR2 is YYNGEE. The germline V and J ends were trimmed by 8 bases and 6 bases, with 15 bases remaining between them. CDR3 length: 14 residues. The CDR3 here is CASAGTPTNSPLHF. The CDR3 DNA reads TGTGCCAGTGCCGGGACACCGACTAATTCACCCCTCCACTTT.

This clone has only one observation. This chain uses TRBV7-9 with TRBJ2-7; a possible D gene is TRBD2 (5 bases). The V and J ends lost 1 base and 3 bases respectively, with 13 bases between them. This CDR3 contains 15 residues. Germline V gives CDR1 SEHNR, CDR2 FQNEAQ (reference sequence). Here the CDR3 DNA reads TGTGCCAGCAGCTTAGTACGGGGTGGTGTCTACGAGCAGTACTTC. This sequence encodes CASSLVRGGVYEQYF.

This chain joins TRBV5-6 and TRBJ2-1; the D gene is possibly TRBD1 (6 bases). This CDR3 region has 15 residues. With 0 bases removed from V and 7 bases from J, the gap between germline ends came to 14 bases. Germline V CDR1 and CDR2: SGHDT, YYEEEE. This CDR3 reads CASSLGQGCLNEQFF. In DNA, the CDR3 is TGTGCCAGCAGCTTGGGGCAGGGGTGTTTGAATGAGCAGTTCTTC.